One sample yielded the 31 T cell receptor beta chains listed below, sequenced in a study of follicular helper T cells after annual influenza vaccination. The protocol was immunoSEQ multiplex PCR, while the TCRdb copy is restricted to in-frame clones and leaves out a portion. The table has about 5,100 clones, roughly 90% seen once; the top ten hold 1.3% to 1.5%. The time point: 2013-2014 season, 7 days after vaccination. Sequencing used CXCR5+ CD38- circulating T follicular helper cells from blood, obtained 7 days after influenza vaccination. The subset was: circulating Tfh, non-naive CD4+CXCR5+PD-1+ (ICOS+CD38+ or ICOS-CD38-). These receptors were collected from an adult who received the influenza vaccine.

V gene TRBV27 combines with J gene TRBJ1-6, with D maybe TRBD1 (6 bases). Germline V gene data show CDR1 as MNHEY and CDR2 as SMNVEV (reference sequence). The CDR3 runs to 13 residues. The V gene lost 11 bases and the J gene lost 6 bases, with 14 bases spanning the gap. CDR3 sequence reads: CAGRQVTNSPLHF. In DNA, the CDR3 is TGTGCCGGCCGACAGGTAACTAATTCACCCCTCCACTTT.

The chain recombines TRBV5-4 with TRBJ2-5; 13 bases map to TRBD2. Germline V CDR1 and CDR2: SGHNT, YYREEE (reference sequence). The V gene end was trimmed by 0 bases and the J gene end by 4 bases; junction bases not matched to a gene: 6. The CDR3 runs to 17 residues. CDR3 region: CASSLELAGGIGETQYF. CDR3 nucleotide sequence: TGTGCCAGCAGCTTGGAACTAGCGGGGGGGATAGGAGAGACCCAGTACTTC.

The CDR3 is CASSENRQSYEQYF. CDR3 DNA: TGTGCCAGCAGTGAGAACAGGCAATCCTACGAGCAGTACTTC. V is TRBV2 and J is TRBJ2-7, with D tentatively TRBD1 (5 bases). Germline loops: CDR1 SNHLY, CDR2 FYNNEI. V dropped 3 bases and J dropped 1 base, with 10 bases sitting between them. The CDR3 runs 14 residues.

CDR3 DNA: TGCGCCAGCAGCCATCCCCCGGGGACTAGCGGGGGGAGGGGGTACCAAGAGACCCAGTACTTC. This sequence encodes CASSHPPGTSGGRGYQETQYF. The chain combines TRBV4-1 with TRBJ2-5; 15 nucleotides align to TRBD2. The V and J ends lost 3 bases and 0 bases, in that order; junction bases with no gene match: 14. Germline V gene lookup returns CDR1 MGHRA and CDR2 YSYEKL. The CDR3 runs 21 residues.

J is TRBJ2-1 and V is TRBV11-1; maybe TRBD1 (5 bases). Trimming removed 0 bases from V and 7 bases from J, with 16 bases in between. The CDR3 has 16 amino acids. Germline loops: CDR1 SGHAT, CDR2 FQDESV (reference sequence). The CDR3 DNA follows: TGTGCCAGCAGCTTAGCGCGTTTCGGCAGGGAAAATGAGCAGTTCTTC. Translation gives CASSLARFGRENEQFF.

The chain combines TRBV25-1 with TRBJ1-5; no clear D. Between the trimmed V and J ends, which lost 6 bases and 6 bases, there was a span of 9 bases. The CDR3 covers 12 residues. The germline gives CDR1 MGHDK, CDR2 SYGVNS. The CDR3 here is CASRREGQPQHF. CDR3 DNA: TGTGCCAGCAGACGAGAGGGTCAGCCCCAGCATTTT.

The chain links TRBV5-4 to TRBJ1-4; D is uncertain. V lost 2 bases and J lost 5, with 7 bases in between. This CDR3 contains 13 residues. CDR1 SGHNT and CDR2 YYREEE come from the germline V gene (reference sequence). The CDR3 protein is CASSFSPNEKLFF. The CDR3 nucleotides are TGTGCCAGCAGCTTTTCCCCAAATGAAAAACTGTTTTTT.

V usage is TRBV5-6 and J usage is TRBJ2-5; 7 positions agree with TRBD1. The last part of the DNA fits TRBJ2-7 better; the J call may be wrong. This CDR3 has 16 residues. The V gene's germline CDR1 is SGHDT and CDR2 YYEEEE. The CDR3 DNA reads TGTGCCAGCAGCCGCAACCGACAGGGTTATGGTTACGAGCAGTACTTC. It yields the protein CASSRNRQGYGYEQYF.

This clone has just a few counts. The chain is built from TRBV9 and TRBJ2-1; TRBD2 matches at 9 bases. The CDR3 loop spans 15 amino acids. The ends lost 0 bases at V and 6 bases at J; junction bases unmatched: 4. CDR1 and CDR2 (germline): SGDLS, YYNGEE. CDR3 DNA sequence: TGTGCCAGCAGCGTAGCTACGGGACTAGCCAATGAGCAGTTCTTC. Its protein is CASSVATGLANEQFF.

The V gene is TRBV6-1, the J gene TRBJ2-7; no clear D. CDR3 length equals 14 residues. Germline V lookup: CDR1 MNHNS, CDR2 SASEGT. V shed 7 bases and J shed 4 bases, with 17 bases lying between them. This CDR3 reads CASTGPRFFYEQYF. CDR3 DNA sequence: TGTGCCAGCACTGGTCCCAGATTTTTTTACGAGCAGTACTTC.

The rearrangement links TRBV2 to TRBJ1-5, with 8 nucleotides matching TRBD1. The V and J ends lost 6 bases and 0 bases, in that order; junction bases with no gene match: 1. The germline gives CDR1 SNHLY, CDR2 FYNNEI. The CDR3 totals 14 residues. CDR3 loop: CASRDRVSNQPQHF. The CDR3 bases are TGTGCCAGCAGGGACAGGGTTAGCAATCAGCCCCAGCATTTT.

This clone has more than one count but fewer than ten. The chain couples TRBV6-6 to TRBJ1-5; D gene ambiguous. CDR1 is MNHNY and CDR2 is SVGAGI in the germline V gene (reference sequence). Trimming pared 0 bases from V and 6 bases from J, leaving 12 bases between. This CDR3 has 15 residues. The CDR3, as DNA: TGTGCCAGCAGTTACTCTCAAAATAACGGTCAGCCCCAGCATTTT. Its protein product is CASSYSQNNGQPQHF.

The rearrangement links TRBV6-1 to TRBJ2-3, with 8 bases that match TRBD2. The CDR3 consists of 15 residues. V was clipped by 10 bases and J by 1 base; unmatched bases: 10. Germline V gene data show CDR1 as MNHNS and CDR2 as SASEGT. CDR3 residues: CANARGAGGTDTQYF. In nucleotides, the CDR3 is TGTGCCAACGCCCGTGGAGCGGGAGGCACAGATACGCAGTATTTT.

This chain links TRBV6-1 with TRBJ2-5; TRBD1 is a possible D gene (6 bases). The closer fit of TRBJ2-7 to the DNA end suggests the J call may be wrong. The CDR3 is made up of 14 amino acids. Looked up from germline, CDR1 is MNHNS and CDR2 is SASEGT. The CDR3 DNA follows: TGTGCCAGCAGTGAAAACAGGGTCGTCTACGAGCAGTACTTC. Encoded protein: CASSENRVVYEQYF.

The chain couples TRBV9 to TRBJ2-3; 7 nucleotides align to TRBD2. The ends lost 3 bases at V and 2 bases at J; junction bases unmatched: 6. Germline loops: CDR1 SGDLS, CDR2 YYNGEE. The CDR3 has 15 amino acids. In DNA, the CDR3 is TGTGCCAGCAGCGCCTCAGCGGGAATCACAGATACGCAGTATTTT. Translating it yields CASSASAGITDTQYF.

This clone was seen just once. Distinct nucleotide sequences in the sample also encode this CDR3. The chain combines TRBV28 with TRBJ2-1; 11 nucleotides align to TRBD2. V shed 7 bases and J 1 base; nucleotides not matched to a gene: 18. Per the germline V gene, CDR1 is MDHEN and CDR2 is SYDVKM. The length of the CDR3 is 20 residues. In DNA, the CDR3 is TGTGCCAGCAAAACAGTCGTAGCGGGAGGGCCCTCCCTATCCTACAATGAGCAGTTCTTC. Amino acid sequence: CASKTVVAGGPSLSYNEQFF.

This chain links TRBV30 with TRBJ2-1; 8 nucleotides line up with TRBD2. The germline gives CDR1 GTSNPN, CDR2 SVGIG (reference sequence). The CDR3 contains 14 residues. With 3 bases clipped from V and 9 bases from J, the junction kept 10 bases outside the gene matches. This CDR3 is CAWRNGRAGGEQFF. Here the CDR3 DNA reads TGTGCCTGGAGAAACGGGAGGGCGGGAGGTGAGCAGTTCTTC.

V gene TRBV27 combines with J gene TRBJ1-5, with D unclear. V gave up 6 bases and J gave up 4 bases, with 13 bases separating them. CDR3 size: 14 residues. Germline assignment: CDR1 MNHEY and CDR2 SMNVEV (reference sequence). The CDR3 DNA is TGTGCCAGCAGCTTGGCCTCAGGAAATCAGCCCCAGCATTTT. The encoded protein is CASSLASGNQPQHF.

The rearrangement joins TRBV11-2 to TRBJ2-5, with D perhaps matching TRBD1 (6 bases). The assigned J gene may be wrong: the sequence end matches TRBJ2-7 better. CDR3 length: 13 amino acids. Germline V CDR1 and CDR2: SGHAT, FQNNGV. CDR3 region: CASSRQASYEQYF. The CDR3 coding sequence is TGTGCCAGCAGCCGACAGGCTTCCTACGAGCAGTACTTC.

The rearrangement uses TRBV7-2 and TRBJ2-2, with D tentatively TRBD1 (6 bases). CDR3 length: 17 amino acids. V lost 5 bases and J 0 bases, leaving 16 bases between the germline ends. Per the germline V gene, CDR1 is SGHTA and CDR2 is FQGNSA. The CDR3: CASSRQGIRANTGELFF. The CDR3 region has the DNA TGTGCCAGCAGCCGCCAGGGGATCAGGGCGAACACCGGGGAGCTGTTTTTT.

The chain has TRBV5-6 and TRBJ2-1, with a weak D call TRBD2 (5 bases). The length of the CDR3 is 11 residues. Deletions cut 5 bases from V and 10 bases from J, with 10 bases between. Germline CDR1 is SGHDT and CDR2 is YYEEEE. The CDR3 reads CASSREMEQFF. CDR3 DNA sequence: TGTGCCAGCAGTCGGGAAATGGAGCAGTTCTTC.

The rearrangement uses TRBV2 and TRBJ1-6; the match to TRBD1 covers 9 bases. The germline CDR1 and CDR2 sequences are SNHLY and FYNNEI. The CDR3 is 14 residues long. The V segment lost 6 bases and the J segment 12 bases; nucleotides outside the gene matches: 9. CDR3 sequence reads: CASRSGTGNGPLHF. For the CDR3, the DNA is TGTGCCAGCAGATCCGGGACAGGGAATGGACCCCTCCACTTT.

V gene TRBV9 combines with J gene TRBJ2-1, with 7 positions matching TRBD2. The trim removed 4 bases at V and 2 bases at J, leaving 6 bases unmatched. The CDR3 runs to 15 residues. The germline V gene encodes CDR1 SGDLS and CDR2 YYNGEE. This CDR3 reads CASSPAGTTYNEQFF. The CDR3 coding sequence is TGTGCCAGCAGCCCAGCCGGGACTACCTACAATGAGCAGTTCTTC. The full variable domain, rest sourced from reference TRBV9 and TRBJ2-1, is DSGVTQTPKHLITATGQRVTLRCSPRSGDLSVYWYQQSLDQGLQFLIQYYNGEERAKGNILERFSAQQFPDLHSELNLSSLELGDSALYFCASSPAGTTYNEQFFGPGTRLTVL.

This chain links TRBV5-5 with TRBJ2-3; D not certain. Germline V gives CDR1 SGHKS, CDR2 YYEKEE (reference sequence). The V and J ends lost 4 bases and 3 bases respectively, with 9 bases between them. This CDR3 is 13 amino acids long. CDR3 DNA: TGTGCCAGCAGCCAGTTCGGGACAGATACGCAGTATTTT. Its protein is CASSQFGTDTQYF.

The chain recombines TRBV5-1 with TRBJ2-5; TRBD1 agrees at 9 bases. The CDR3 has 15 amino acids. V shed 0 bases and J 5 bases; nucleotides not matched to a gene: 5. The V gene's germline CDR1 is SGHRS and CDR2 YFSETQ. This chain's CDR3 is CASSLGDRVTETQYF. DNA for the CDR3: TGCGCCAGCAGCTTGGGGGACAGGGTTACGGAGACCCAGTACTTC.

This clone was observed a few times. The chain recombines TRBV9 with TRBJ2-5; TRBD2 agrees at 11 bases. Germline CDR1 reads SGDLS; CDR2 reads YYNGEE. The trim removed 2 bases at V and 5 bases at J, leaving 8 bases unmatched. This CDR3 is 16 amino acids long. CDR3 residues: CASSVRVTSGSETQYF. CDR3 sequence (DNA): TGTGCCAGCAGCGTCCGGGTTACTAGCGGGAGTGAGACCCAGTACTTC.

The chain recombines TRBV7-2 with TRBJ2-1; 10 nucleotides align to TRBD1. The CDR3 is 13 amino acids. Germline-derived CDR1 and CDR2 are SGHTA and FQGNSA. V was clipped by 5 bases and J by 14 bases; unmatched bases: 9. The CDR3 bases are TGTGCCAGCAGCCTTTCACCGGACAGGGGGAAGTTCTTC. Amino acids: CASSLSPDRGKFF.

Concerning this clone itself: This sample includes further DNA sequences coding for the same CDR3. J is TRBJ2-3 and V is TRBV5-1; D call uncertain. V was pared by 3 bases and J by 9 bases, with 17 bases between. The CDR3 length is 14 residues. CDR1 is SGHRS and CDR2 is YFSETQ in the germline V gene. DNA of the CDR3: TGCGCCAGCAGCTCGGTAGGAGCCCAGCAAACGCAGTATTTT. It specifies CASSSVGAQQTQYF.

The rearrangement joins TRBV6-1 to TRBJ1-5; TRBD1 matches 9 bases. V dropped 4 bases and J dropped 7; count of bases not matched to a gene: 14. Germline V lookup: CDR1 MNHNS, CDR2 SASEGT. This CDR3 has 17 amino acids. The CDR3 loop is CASSATPTGGAGQPQHF. The CDR3 nucleotides are TGTGCCAGCAGTGCCACCCCTACAGGGGGCGCGGGGCAGCCCCAGCATTTT.

The chain carries TRBV7-9 and TRBJ1-2, with D possibly being TRBD1 (5 bases). Germline values: CDR1 SEHNR, CDR2 FQNEAQ (reference sequence). With 5 bases removed from V and 6 bases from J, the gap between germline ends came to 7 bases. The CDR3 is 11 residues long. DNA of the CDR3: TGTGCCAGCAGCCCAGGGCATGGCTACACCTTC. Translating gives CASSPGHGYTF.

This rearrangement joins TRBV7-9 to TRBJ2-5, with D maybe TRBD2 (5 bases). The CDR3 is 13 amino acids. Deletions cut 3 bases from V and 2 bases from J, with 7 bases between. Germline CDR1 SEHNR, CDR2 FQNEAQ (reference sequence). CDR3 amino acids: CASSFLAQETQYF. The DNA of the CDR3 is TGTGCCAGCAGCTTTCTAGCTCAAGAGACCCAGTACTTC.